In its sample, the clone carrying this T cell receptor beta chain was seen many times. As yet, its antigen is unknown. The time point: persistent/refractory GD, antithyroid drugs over 5 years with positive TRAb. PBMC-derived RNA was used for the TCR library. The diagnosis of Graves' disease used American Thyroid Association guidelines. These data come from a study of regulatory T cells in long-lasting Graves disease. Findings of the study overall: Small sample size may have lowered accuracy. Persistent disease preferred TRBV28, TRBJ1-2 and TRBJ2-5.

The CDR3 has 13 residues. Trimming cost V 0 bases and J 7 bases, with 7 bases left between them. The germline V gene has CDR1 GTSNPN and CDR2 SVGIG (reference sequence). TCR beta libraries were built with iRepertoire HTBI primers and Arm-PCR of CDR3 regions. One entry per CDR3 protein, called by TCRdb with MiXCR from the multiplex PCR reads. Found here are approximately 470,000 distinct CDR3 sequences, around 21% of them singletons; the top ten hold about 8.3%. This chain joins TRBV30 and TRBJ1-6; unclear D gene. The source of this sequence is a female donor with Graves disease. The sequences come from peripheral blood mononuclear cells (PBMCs), collected when the disease was refractory, from a patient treated with antithyroid drugs. The CDR3 is CAWSVGVNSPLHF. CDR3 nucleotide sequence: TGTGCCTGGAGTGTAGGTGTGAATTCACCCCTCCACTTT.